The 5 T cell receptor beta chains reported below all come from one sample, sequenced in a study of Graves' ophthalmopathy and Graves' hyperthyroidism. The sequenced template was RNA, covering the TCR beta CDR3 region. A first-round RT-PCR used HTBI primers, followed by a second-round multiplex PCR. TCRdb reanalysed the multiplex PCR reads using MiXCR and keeps one entry per CDR3 protein. The table records over 45,000 distinct CDR3 sequences, over 40% of them present only once. Sequencing was done on a sample of peripheral blood. The receptors were gathered from an adult man with Graves' ophthalmopathy.

V is TRBV9 and J is TRBJ2-7, with D possibly TRBD1 on 5 matching bases. CDR1 and CDR2 (germline): SGDLS, YYNGEE. This CDR3 has 12 residues. V lost 0 bases and J 6 bases, leaving 7 bases between the germline ends. CDR3 amino acids: CASSVGQSEQYF. The DNA for the CDR3 is TGTGCCAGCAGCGTAGGACAGAGCGAGCAGTACTTC.

This clonotype was picked up many times. This chain connects TRBV4-2 to TRBJ2-2, with 7 bases that match TRBD2. This CDR3 has 18 residues. The V segment lost 1 base and the J segment 1 base; nucleotides outside the gene matches: 9. Germline CDR1 is LGHNA and CDR2 is YNFKEQ. The CDR3 sequence is CASSQGHVRGENTGELFF. DNA of the CDR3: TGTGCCAGCAGCCAAGGTCACGTCCGGGGGGAGAACACCGGGGAGCTGTTTTTT.

The table lists this clonotype with many counts. The genes are TRBV27 and TRBJ2-7, with a possible D match to TRBD2 (5 bases). Trimming took 5 bases from V and 2 from J, leaving 16 bases between them. The CDR3 contains 15 residues. The V gene's germline CDR1 is MNHEY and CDR2 SMNVEV (reference sequence). The CDR3 protein is CASSLYEGPTYEQYF. The CDR3 coding sequence is TGTGCCAGCAGTCTTTATGAGGGCCCGACCTACGAGCAGTACTTC.

About this clonotype: Possible read error: a much larger clone is one base away. The V call is TRBV3-1, the J call TRBJ2-3, with D possibly being TRBD2 (6 bases). Trimming left V 4 bases short and J 8 bases short, with 22 bases between. Germline V gives CDR1 LGHDT, CDR2 YNNKEL (reference sequence). This CDR3 is 16 amino acids long. The CDR3 sequence: CASSPREPAGLGTQYF. CDR3 bases: TGTGCCAGCAGCCCCCGGGAGCCCGCCGGGTTGGGTACGCAGTATTTT.

The chain recombines TRBV27 with TRBJ2-6; tentatively, D is TRBD1 (5 bases). CDR1 is MNHEY, CDR2 SMNVEV, per germline (reference sequence). The V gene lost 4 bases and the J gene lost 4 bases, with 17 bases spanning the gap. This CDR3 has 17 amino acids. The CDR3 sequence is CASSSTRAGMGANVLTF. The CDR3 DNA reads as TGTGCCAGCAGTTCGACTCGGGCAGGGATGGGGGCCAACGTCCTGACTTTC.